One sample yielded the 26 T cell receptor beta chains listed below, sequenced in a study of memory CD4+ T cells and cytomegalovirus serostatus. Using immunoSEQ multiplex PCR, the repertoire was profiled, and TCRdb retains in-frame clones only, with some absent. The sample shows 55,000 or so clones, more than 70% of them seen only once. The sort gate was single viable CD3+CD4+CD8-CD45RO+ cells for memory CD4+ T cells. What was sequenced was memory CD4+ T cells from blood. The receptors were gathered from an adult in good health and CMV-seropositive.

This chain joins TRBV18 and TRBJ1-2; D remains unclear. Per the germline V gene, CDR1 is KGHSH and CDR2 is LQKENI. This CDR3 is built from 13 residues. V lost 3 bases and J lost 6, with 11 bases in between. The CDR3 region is CASSPVSGDGYTF. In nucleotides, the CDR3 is TGTGCCAGCTCACCGGTCTCTGGGGATGGCTACACCTTC. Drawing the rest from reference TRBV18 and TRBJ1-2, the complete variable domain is NAGVMQNPRHLVRRRGQEARLRCSPMKGHSHVYWYRQLPEEGLKFMVYLQKENIIDESGMPKERFSAEFPKEGPSILRIQQVVRGDSAAYFCASSPVSGDGYTFGSGTRLTVV.

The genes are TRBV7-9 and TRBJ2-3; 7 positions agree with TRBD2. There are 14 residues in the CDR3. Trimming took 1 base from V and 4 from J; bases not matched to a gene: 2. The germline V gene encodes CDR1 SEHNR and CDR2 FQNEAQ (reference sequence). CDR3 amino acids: CASSLGAGADTQYF. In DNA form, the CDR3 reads TGTGCCAGCAGCTTAGGGGCGGGGGCAGATACGCAGTATTTT.

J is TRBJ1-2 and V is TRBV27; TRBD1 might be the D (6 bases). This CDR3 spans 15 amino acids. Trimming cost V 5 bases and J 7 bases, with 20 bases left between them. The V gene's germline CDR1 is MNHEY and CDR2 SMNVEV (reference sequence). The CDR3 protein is CASSTNPSGVGGYTF. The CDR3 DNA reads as TGTGCCAGCAGTACGAACCCCTCAGGGGTGGGTGGCTACACCTTC.

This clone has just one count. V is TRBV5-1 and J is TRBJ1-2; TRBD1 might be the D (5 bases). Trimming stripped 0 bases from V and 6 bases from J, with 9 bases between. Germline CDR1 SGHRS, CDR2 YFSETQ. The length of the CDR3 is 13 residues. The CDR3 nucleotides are TGCGCCAGCAGCTTGGAACAGGTGGATGGCTACACCTTC. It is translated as CASSLEQVDGYTF.

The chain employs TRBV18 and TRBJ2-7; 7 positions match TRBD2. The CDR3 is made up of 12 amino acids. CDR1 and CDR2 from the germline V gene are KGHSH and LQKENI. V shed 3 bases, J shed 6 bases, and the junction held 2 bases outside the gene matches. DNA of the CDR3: TGTGCCAGCTCACCCGAGCGGGGCGAGCAGTACTTC. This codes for CASSPERGEQYF.

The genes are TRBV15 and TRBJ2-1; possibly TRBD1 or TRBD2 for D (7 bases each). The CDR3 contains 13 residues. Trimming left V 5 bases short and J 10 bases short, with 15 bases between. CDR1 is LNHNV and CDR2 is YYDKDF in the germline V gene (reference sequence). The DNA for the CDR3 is TGTGCCACCAGCCAGGGGGGGCGTAGGGAGCAGTTCTTC. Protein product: CATSQGGRREQFF.

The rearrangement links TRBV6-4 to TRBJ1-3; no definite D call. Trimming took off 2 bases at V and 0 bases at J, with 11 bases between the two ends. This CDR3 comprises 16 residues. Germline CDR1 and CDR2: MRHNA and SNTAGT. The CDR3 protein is CASSDVEVFSGNTIYF. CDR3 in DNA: TGTGCCAGCAGTGACGTTGAGGTTTTCTCTGGAAACACCATATATTTT.

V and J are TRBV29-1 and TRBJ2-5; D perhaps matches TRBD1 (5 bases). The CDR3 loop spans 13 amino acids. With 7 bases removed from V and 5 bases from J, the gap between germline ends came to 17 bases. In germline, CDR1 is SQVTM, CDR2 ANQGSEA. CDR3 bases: TGCAGCGGTTCGCAGGGAAGCTACGAGACCCAGTACTTC. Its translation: CSGSQGSYETQYF.

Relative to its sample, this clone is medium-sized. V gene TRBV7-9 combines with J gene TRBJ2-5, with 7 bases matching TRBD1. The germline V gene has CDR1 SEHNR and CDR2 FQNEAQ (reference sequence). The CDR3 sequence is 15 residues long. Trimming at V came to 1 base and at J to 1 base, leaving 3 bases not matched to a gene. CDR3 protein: CASSLGTGIQETQYF. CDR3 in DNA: TGTGCCAGCAGCTTAGGGACAGGTATCCAAGAGACCCAGTACTTC.

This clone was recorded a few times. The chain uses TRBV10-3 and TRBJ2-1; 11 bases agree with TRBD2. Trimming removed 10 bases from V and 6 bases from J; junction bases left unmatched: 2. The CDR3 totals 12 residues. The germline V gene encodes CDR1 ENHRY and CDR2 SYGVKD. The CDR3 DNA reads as TGTGCCACGGGGACTAGCGGCAATGAGCAGTTCTTC. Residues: CATGTSGNEQFF.

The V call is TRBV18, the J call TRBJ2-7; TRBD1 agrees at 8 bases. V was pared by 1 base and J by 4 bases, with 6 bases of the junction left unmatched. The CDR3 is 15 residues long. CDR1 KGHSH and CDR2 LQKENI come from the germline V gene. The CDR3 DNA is TGTGCCAGCTCACCACACCCAGGGGGCGGGTACGAGCAGTACTTC. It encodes CASSPHPGGGYEQYF.

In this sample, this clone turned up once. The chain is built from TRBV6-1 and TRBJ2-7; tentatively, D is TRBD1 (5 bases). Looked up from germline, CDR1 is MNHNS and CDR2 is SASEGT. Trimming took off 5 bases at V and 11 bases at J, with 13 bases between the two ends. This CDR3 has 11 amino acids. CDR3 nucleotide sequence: TGTGCCAGCAGTATCTCAGGGAAGGAGTACTTC. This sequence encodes CASSISGKEYF.

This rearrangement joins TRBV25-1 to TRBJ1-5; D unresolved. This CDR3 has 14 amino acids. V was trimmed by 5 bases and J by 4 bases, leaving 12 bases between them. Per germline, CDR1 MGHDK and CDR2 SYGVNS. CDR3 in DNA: TGTGCCAGCAGTCCACCGGGGTTAAATCAGCCCCAGCATTTT. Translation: CASSPPGLNQPQHF.

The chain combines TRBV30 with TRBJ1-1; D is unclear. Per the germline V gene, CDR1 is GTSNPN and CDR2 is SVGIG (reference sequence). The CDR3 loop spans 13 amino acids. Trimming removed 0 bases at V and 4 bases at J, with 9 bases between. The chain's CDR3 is CAWSVRGGTEAFF. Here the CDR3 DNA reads TGTGCCTGGAGTGTACGGGGAGGCACTGAAGCTTTCTTT.

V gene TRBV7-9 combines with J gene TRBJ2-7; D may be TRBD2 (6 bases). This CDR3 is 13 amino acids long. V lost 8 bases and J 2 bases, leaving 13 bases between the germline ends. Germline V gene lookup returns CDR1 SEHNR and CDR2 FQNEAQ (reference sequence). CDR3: CASGPSATYEQYF. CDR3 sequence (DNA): TGTGCCAGCGGGCCTAGCGCAACCTACGAGCAGTACTTC.

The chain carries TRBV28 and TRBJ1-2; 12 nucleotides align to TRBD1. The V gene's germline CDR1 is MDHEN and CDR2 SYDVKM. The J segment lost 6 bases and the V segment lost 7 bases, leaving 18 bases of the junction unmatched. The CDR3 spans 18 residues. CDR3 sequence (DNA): TGTGCCAGCACCACCTTCCAGGGACAGGGGGCAGGAGCGAATGGCTACACCTTC. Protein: CASTTFQGQGAGANGYTF.

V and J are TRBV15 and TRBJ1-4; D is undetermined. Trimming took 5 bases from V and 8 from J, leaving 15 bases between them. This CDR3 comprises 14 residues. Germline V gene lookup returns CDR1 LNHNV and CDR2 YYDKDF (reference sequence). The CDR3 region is CATSGEKGREKLFF. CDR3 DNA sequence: TGTGCCACCAGCGGGGAAAAGGGTCGGGAAAAACTGTTTTTT.

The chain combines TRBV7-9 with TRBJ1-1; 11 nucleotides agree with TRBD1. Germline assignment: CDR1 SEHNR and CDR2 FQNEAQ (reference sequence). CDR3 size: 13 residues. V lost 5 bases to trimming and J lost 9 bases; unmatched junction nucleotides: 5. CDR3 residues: CASSPGTGGQAFF. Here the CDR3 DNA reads TGTGCCAGCAGCCCAGGGACAGGGGGGCAAGCTTTCTTT. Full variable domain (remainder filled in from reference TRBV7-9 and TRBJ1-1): DTGVSQNPRHKITKRGQNVTFRCDPISEHNRLYWYRQTLGQGPEFLTYFQNEAQLEKSRLLSDRFSAERPKGSFSTLEIQRTEQGDSAMYLCASSPGTGGQAFFGQGTRLTVV.

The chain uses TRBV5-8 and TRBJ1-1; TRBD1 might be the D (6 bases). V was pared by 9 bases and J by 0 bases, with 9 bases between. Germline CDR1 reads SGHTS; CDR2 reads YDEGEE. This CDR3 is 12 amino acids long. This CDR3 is CATQGMNTEAFF. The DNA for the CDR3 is TGTGCCACACAGGGCATGAACACTGAAGCTTTCTTT. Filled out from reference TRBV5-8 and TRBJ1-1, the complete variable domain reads EAGVTQSPTHLIKTRGQQATLRCSPISGHTSVYWYQQALGLGLQFLLWYDEGEERNRGNFPPRFSGRQFPNYSSELNVNALELEDSALYLCATQGMNTEAFFGQGTRLTVV.

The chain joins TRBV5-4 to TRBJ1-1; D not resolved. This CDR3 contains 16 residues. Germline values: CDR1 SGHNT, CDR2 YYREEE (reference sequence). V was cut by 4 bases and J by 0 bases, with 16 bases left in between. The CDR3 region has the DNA TGTGCCAGCAGCCCAAGGACGTCTATTATGAACACTGAAGCTTTCTTT. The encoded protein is CASSPRTSIMNTEAFF. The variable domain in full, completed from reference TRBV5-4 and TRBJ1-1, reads ETGVTQSPTHLIKTRGQQVTLRCSSQSGHNTVSWYQQALGQGPQFIFQYYREEENGRGNFPPRFSGLQFPNYSSELNVNALELDDSALYLCASSPRTSIMNTEAFFGQGTRLTVV.

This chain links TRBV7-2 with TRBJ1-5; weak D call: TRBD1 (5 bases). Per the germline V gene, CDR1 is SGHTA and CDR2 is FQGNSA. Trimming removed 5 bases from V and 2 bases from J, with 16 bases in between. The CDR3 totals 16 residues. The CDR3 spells CASSPQGLAGNQPQHF. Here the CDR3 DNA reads TGTGCCAGCAGCCCCCAGGGCCTGGCGGGCAATCAGCCCCAGCATTTT.

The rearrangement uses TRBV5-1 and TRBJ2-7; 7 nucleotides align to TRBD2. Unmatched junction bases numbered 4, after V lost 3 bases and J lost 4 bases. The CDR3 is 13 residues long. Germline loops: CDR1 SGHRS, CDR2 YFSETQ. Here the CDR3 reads CASSWEGKYEQYF. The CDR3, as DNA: TGCGCCAGCAGCTGGGAGGGGAAGTACGAGCAGTACTTC.

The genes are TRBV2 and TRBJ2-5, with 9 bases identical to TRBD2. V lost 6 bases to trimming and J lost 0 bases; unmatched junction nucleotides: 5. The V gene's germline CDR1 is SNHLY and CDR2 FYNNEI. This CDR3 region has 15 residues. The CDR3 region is CASRGSGGYQETQYF. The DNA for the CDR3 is TGTGCCAGCAGGGGCAGCGGGGGGTACCAAGAGACCCAGTACTTC.

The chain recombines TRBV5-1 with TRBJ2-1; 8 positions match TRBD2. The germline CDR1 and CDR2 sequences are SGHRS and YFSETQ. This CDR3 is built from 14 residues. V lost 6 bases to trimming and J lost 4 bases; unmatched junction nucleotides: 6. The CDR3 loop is CASTPSGSYNEQFF. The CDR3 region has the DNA TGCGCCAGCACACCTAGCGGGTCATACAATGAGCAGTTCTTC.

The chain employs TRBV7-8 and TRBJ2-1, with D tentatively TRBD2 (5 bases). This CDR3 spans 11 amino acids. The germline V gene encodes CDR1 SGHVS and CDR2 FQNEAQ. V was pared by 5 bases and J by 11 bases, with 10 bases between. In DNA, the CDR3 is TGTGCCAGCAGCCTCGAGCGGAAGCAGTTCTTC. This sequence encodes CASSLERKQFF.

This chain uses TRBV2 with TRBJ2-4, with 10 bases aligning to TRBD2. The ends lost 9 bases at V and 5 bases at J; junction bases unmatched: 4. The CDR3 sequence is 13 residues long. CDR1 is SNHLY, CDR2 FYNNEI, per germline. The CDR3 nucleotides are TGTGCCAGTAGGACTAGCGGAGAAAACATTCAGTACTTC. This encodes CASRTSGENIQYF.